Listed here are 9 T cell receptor beta chains from one sample, sequenced in a study of T cell repertoires in cytomegalovirus infection (dated by TCRdb to 2018 to 2020). Sequencing instrument: Illumina HiSeq 1500. TCRdb handled the public reads itself, with Q25 trimming in fastp and clone calling in MiXCR, and kept productive beta chains. Identical CDR3 protein sequences are pooled into one entry, listed with their most common genes and DNA. The sample has fewer than 950,000 distinct CDR3 sequences on record, 32% of them singletons. About an eighth of the sample is held by the ten biggest clonotypes. What the treatment or condition label conveys for this sample: in vitro stimulation with specific CMV peptide epitopes to enrich CMV-specific T cells. No antigens are known for them. This specimen consisted of cultured CD8+ T cells from PBMCs, obtained from culture after CMV antigen stimulation. The source of these receptors is a human donor in good health (CMV status not recorded). Some clones in this sample may be carry-over from other donors' samples.

The V call is TRBV7-4, the J call TRBJ2-2; D gene unclear. The V end was cut by 2 bases, the J end by 10 bases, with 5 bases between. Germline assignment: CDR1 SGHVT and CDR2 SQSDAQ. The CDR3 loop spans 11 amino acids. CDR3 DNA sequence: TGTGCCAGCAGCTTAAAAAAGGAGCTGTTTTTT. It yields the protein CASSLKKELFF. The complete variable domain, with remaining parts taken from reference TRBV7-4 and TRBJ2-2, reads GAGVSQSPRYKVAKRGRDVALRCDSISGHVTLYWYRQTLGQGSEVLTYSQSDAQRDKSGRPSGRFSAERPERSVSTLKIQRTEQGDSAVYLCASSLKKELFFGEGSRLTVL.

In its sample, this clonotype was seen many times. The genes are TRBV7-9 and TRBJ2-7; 10 bases are a match to TRBD1. Germline CDR1 SEHNR, CDR2 FQNEAQ (reference sequence). CDR3 length: 14 amino acids. J was trimmed by 6 bases and V by 3 bases; bases with no gene match: 5. CDR3 in DNA: TGTGCCAGCAGCTTGGGACAGGGGTCTGCCGAGCAGTACTTC. As protein: CASSLGQGSAEQYF.

This clonotype occurred many times. This CDR3 reads CASSRQGRQIYNTLNTEAFF. CDR3 DNA: TGTGCCAGCAGTCGACAGGGAAGACAGATCTATAATACGTTAAACACTGAAGCTTTCTTT. The gene calls are TRBV6-1 and TRBJ1-1; the match to TRBD1 covers 7 bases. The germline V gene encodes CDR1 MNHNS and CDR2 SASEGT. The V segment lost 5 bases and the J segment 2 bases; nucleotides outside the gene matches: 23. The CDR3 length is 20 residues.

V usage is TRBV12-3 or TRBV12-4 and J usage is TRBJ1-4; TRBD1 aligns across 8 bases. The CDR3 extends over 14 amino acids. V lost 7 bases to trimming and J lost 4 bases; unmatched junction nucleotides: 5. The CDR3 nucleotides are TGTGCCAGCAACCCAGGGGGCAATAATGAAAAACTGTTTTTT. It yields the protein CASNPGGNNEKLFF.

In this sample, this clonotype turned up a few times. The rearrangement joins TRBV6-5 to TRBJ2-1; TRBD2 matches at 11 bases. J was trimmed by 5 bases and V by 3 bases; bases with no gene match: 9. The CDR3 has 17 residues. The germline CDR1 and CDR2 sequences are MNHEY and SVGAGI. CDR3: CASSYLPLAGENNEQFF. The CDR3 DNA sequence: TGTGCCAGCAGTTATCTCCCACTAGCGGGGGAAAACAATGAGCAGTTCTTC.

The chain links TRBV7-6 to TRBJ1-4, with no clear D. The CDR3 covers 13 residues. Germline V gene sequence: CDR1 SGHVS, CDR2 FNYEAQ. Trimming left V 4 bases short and J 8 bases short, with 11 bases between. This CDR3 reads CASSSLTREKLFF. In DNA, the CDR3 is TGTGCCAGCAGCTCCCTGACCAGAGAAAAACTGTTTTTT.

This chain joins TRBV6-2 or TRBV6-3 and TRBJ2-1; 8 bases are shared with TRBD2. This CDR3 is built from 15 residues. The V gene end was trimmed by 6 bases and the J gene end by 2 bases; junction bases not matched to a gene: 6. The germline V gene encodes CDR1 MNHEY and CDR2 SVGEGT. The CDR3 coding sequence is TGTGCCAGCAGAATCCGGGGGGGAACCTACAATGAGCAGTTCTTC. This encodes CASRIRGGTYNEQFF.

The chain links TRBV2 to TRBJ1-5, with D possibly TRBD1 on 6 matching bases. The CDR3 sequence is 15 residues long. Trimming pared 3 bases from V and 7 bases from J, leaving 16 bases between. CDR1 SNHLY and CDR2 FYNNEI come from the germline V gene. The chain's CDR3 is CASSEGRGIGQPQHF. DNA for the CDR3: TGTGCCAGCAGTGAGGGCAGGGGAATAGGGCAGCCCCAGCATTTT.

This clonotype was counted only a few times. This chain joins TRBV2 and TRBJ1-4; TRBD1 might be the D (5 bases). The CDR3 has 15 amino acids. The V end lost 3 bases, the J end lost 1 base, and 9 bases lay between the germline ends. The germline V gene has CDR1 SNHLY and CDR2 FYNNEI. This CDR3 reads CASSDKGRTNEKLFF. CDR3 coding DNA: TGTGCCAGCAGTGATAAGGGGAGAACTAATGAAAAACTGTTTTTT.